Each of the 24 T cell receptor beta chains below was sequenced from the same sample in a study of T cell responses to AZD1222 COVID-19 vaccine. Assay used: immunoSEQ multiplex PCR; TCRdb lists only in-frame clones, some missing. The sample has 80,000 to 100,000 clones; roughly 88% are singletons. Sequenced material: peripheral blood, taken 28 days after the second AZD1222 dose. Source of these receptors: an adult who received the AZD1222 COVID-19 vaccine.

This clone was seen just once. This chain links TRBV3-1 (or the pseudogene TRBV3-2) with TRBJ1-6, with 8 nucleotides matching TRBD1. Trimming at V came to 0 bases and at J to 7 bases, leaving 11 bases not matched to a gene. Germline CDR1 reads LGHDT; CDR2 reads YNNKEL (reference sequence). The CDR3 covers 18 residues. CDR3 sequence (DNA): TGTGCCAGCAGCCAAGATCCGCGTTCAGGGGGCAAGAATTCACCCCTCCACTTT. This gives the protein CASSQDPRSGGKNSPLHF.

This clone was counted between two and nine times. The chain joins TRBV6-6 to TRBJ2-7; 9 nucleotides agree with TRBD1. Looked up from germline, CDR1 is MNHNY and CDR2 is SVGAGI (reference sequence). This CDR3 spans 14 amino acids. The V and J ends lost 3 bases and 6 bases, in that order; junction bases with no gene match: 6. DNA of the CDR3: TGTGCCAGCAGTTATACCGGGACAGGGACCGAGCAGTACTTC. Translating it yields CASSYTGTGTEQYF.

The chain is built from TRBV28 and TRBJ1-2; D unclear. The CDR3 contains 11 residues. Trimming cost V 5 bases and J 4 bases, with 5 bases left between them. Germline values: CDR1 MDHEN, CDR2 SYDVKM. CDR3 in DNA: TGTGCCAGCAGTCGGTCCTATGGCTACACCTTC. It is translated as CASSRSYGYTF.

CDR3 amino acids: CASSEQGADGYTF. The CDR3 region has the DNA TGTGCCAGCAGTGAGCAGGGGGCGGATGGCTACACCTTC. The chain carries TRBV6-1 and TRBJ1-2; the match to TRBD1 covers 8 bases. J lost 6 bases, V lost 3 bases, and 3 bases had no gene match. Germline CDR1 MNHNS, CDR2 SASEGT. The CDR3 has 13 residues.

The chain is built from TRBV3-1 (or the pseudogene TRBV3-2) and TRBJ1-3, with D uncertain. This CDR3 is 14 amino acids long. In germline, CDR1 is LGHDT, CDR2 YNNKEL (reference sequence). Trimming cost V 3 bases and J 2 bases, with 8 bases left between them. Written as DNA, the CDR3 is TGTGCCAGCAGCCAGACTGGGGCTGGAAACACCATATATTTT. Amino acid sequence: CASSQTGAGNTIYF.

There are a few counts of this clone. The rearrangement uses TRBV5-4 and TRBJ1-4, with 7 nucleotides matching TRBD1. Germline V CDR1 and CDR2: SGHNT, YYREEE (reference sequence). The V and J ends lost 4 bases and 6 bases, in that order; junction bases with no gene match: 9. This CDR3 is built from 15 residues. DNA for the CDR3: TGTGCCAGCAGCCCGCGACAGGGAAGTCATGAAAAACTGTTTTTT. This sequence encodes CASSPRQGSHEKLFF.

V is TRBV4-1 and J is TRBJ2-5; D is undetermined. CDR1 is MGHRA, CDR2 YSYEKL, per germline. CDR3 length equals 15 residues. The V gene lost 0 bases and the J gene lost 2 bases, with 10 bases spanning the gap. CDR3 sequence (DNA): TGCGCCAGCAGCCAAGATTTTACTGAACAAGAGACCCAGTACTTC. This gives the protein CASSQDFTEQETQYF.

This chain uses TRBV11-3 with TRBJ2-2; 7 bases map to TRBD2. CDR3 size: 15 residues. Germline-derived CDR1 and CDR2 are SGHNT and YENEEA. V shed 5 bases, J shed 7 bases, and the junction held 10 bases outside the gene matches. The CDR3, as DNA: TGTGCCAGCAGCCCGAAGGCGGGAGCTCACGGGGAGCTGTTTTTT. Translated: CASSPKAGAHGELFF.

The V gene is TRBV5-1, the J gene TRBJ1-4; the D gene is possibly TRBD1 (6 bases). V gave up 0 bases and J gave up 6 bases, with 9 bases separating them. CDR1 is SGHRS, CDR2 YFSETQ, per germline. The CDR3 spans 14 residues. CDR3: CASSLGTADEKLFF. The DNA for the CDR3 is TGCGCCAGCAGCTTGGGGACAGCCGATGAAAAACTGTTTTTT.

Comments on this clone: The same CDR3 is also encoded by other DNA sequences in this sample. V gene TRBV12-3 or TRBV12-4 combines with J gene TRBJ2-7; TRBD1 agrees at 7 bases. After removal of 4 bases from V and 5 bases from J, the junction contained 2 bases not matched to a gene. The CDR3 extends over 12 amino acids. The CDR3 coding sequence is TGTGCCAGCAGTTCAGGGGGTGACGAGCAGTACTTC. Residues: CASSSGGDEQYF.

This rearrangement joins TRBV7-2 to TRBJ2-3, with D uncertain. Germline V gene sequence: CDR1 SGHTA, CDR2 FQGNSA. V lost 7 bases and J 1 base, leaving 12 bases between the germline ends. This CDR3 region has 14 residues. The CDR3 sequence is CASTLLGGTDTQYF. The CDR3 DNA follows: TGTGCCAGCACCCTACTTGGCGGCACAGATACGCAGTATTTT.

In this sample, this clone turned up a few times. The V and J genes are TRBV19 and TRBJ1-4, with D uncertain. The V end was cut by 5 bases, the J end by 6 bases, with 16 bases between. Looked up from germline, CDR1 is LNHDA and CDR2 is SQIVND (reference sequence). This CDR3 is 15 amino acids long. The DNA for the CDR3 is TGTGCCAGTAGTCCTGGGAGGTTAGTTGATGAAAAACTGTTTTTT. It yields the protein CASSPGRLVDEKLFF.

The V call is TRBV28, the J call TRBJ2-6; D gene ambiguous. V was trimmed by 6 bases and J by 2 bases, leaving 14 bases between them. In germline, CDR1 is MDHEN, CDR2 SYDVKM. The CDR3 is 16 residues long. The CDR3 protein is CASRPTGGPGANVLTF. The CDR3 DNA reads as TGTGCCAGCAGGCCAACCGGTGGCCCTGGGGCCAACGTCCTGACTTTC.

The V and J genes are TRBV5-4 and TRBJ2-7; tentative D call: TRBD2 (6 bases). With 2 bases removed from V and 3 bases from J, the gap between germline ends came to 15 bases. The CDR3 has 15 amino acids. Germline loops: CDR1 SGHNT, CDR2 YYREEE (reference sequence). For the CDR3, the DNA is TGTGCCAGCAGCTTAGACCGGGGGAGCGTCTACGAGCAGTACTTC. Translating gives CASSLDRGSVYEQYF.

This clone was counted a few times. The gene calls are TRBV5-4 and TRBJ1-6; D perhaps matches TRBD1 (5 bases). Trimming cost V 0 bases and J 10 bases, with 17 bases left between them. Looked up from germline, CDR1 is SGHNT and CDR2 is YYREEE (reference sequence). This CDR3 has 16 residues. The chain's CDR3 is CASSLEGRGDLSPLHF. In DNA, the CDR3 is TGTGCCAGCAGCTTGGAGGGGCGAGGGGACCTCTCACCCCTCCACTTT.

This chain's CDR3 is CATSLRQGYGYTF. CDR3 DNA: TGTGCCACCAGCCTAAGGCAGGGTTATGGCTACACCTTC. The genes are TRBV15 and TRBJ1-2, with D possibly matching TRBD1 (5 bases). This CDR3 has 13 residues. Per germline, CDR1 LNHNV and CDR2 YYDKDF (reference sequence). Trimming removed 5 bases from V and 5 bases from J, with 12 bases in between. The complete variable domain, with remaining parts taken from reference TRBV15 and TRBJ1-2, reads DAMVIQNPRYQVTQFGKPVTLSCSQTLNHNVMYWYQQKSSQAPKLLFHYYDKDFNNEADTPDNFQSRRPNTSFCFLDIRSPGLGDTAMYLCATSLRQGYGYTFGSGTRLTVV.

Judged by abundance, this clone is medium-sized. In DNA, the CDR3 is TGTGCCAGCAGTTTCACAGGGGGCCAAGAGACCCAGTACTTC. Encoded protein: CASSFTGGQETQYF. The chain carries TRBV27 and TRBJ2-5; 8 nucleotides match TRBD1. The CDR3 is made up of 14 amino acids. Germline loops: CDR1 MNHEY, CDR2 SMNVEV (reference sequence). V shed 3 bases and J 1 base; nucleotides not matched to a gene: 1.

This rearrangement joins TRBV29-1 to TRBJ1-4; the D is unclear. This CDR3 is 13 amino acids long. Germline loops: CDR1 SQVTM, CDR2 ANQGSEA. The V end lost 0 bases, the J end lost 7 bases, and 9 bases lay between the germline ends. CDR3 sequence reads: CSVEDVMGEKLFF. Here the CDR3 DNA reads TGCAGCGTTGAAGATGTAATGGGTGAAAAACTGTTTTTT.

The chain carries TRBV14 and TRBJ1-6; tentative D call: TRBD1 (5 bases). This CDR3 comprises 15 residues. With 6 bases removed from V and 7 bases from J, the gap between germline ends came to 16 bases. Germline assignment: CDR1 SGHDN and CDR2 FVKESK. The CDR3 DNA is TGTGCCAGCAGGCAACGGGGACGGCAGAATTCACCCCTCCACTTT. Its protein product is CASRQRGRQNSPLHF. Full variable domain (missing parts from reference TRBV14 and TRBJ1-6): EAGVTQFPSHSVIEKGQTVTLRCDPISGHDNLYWYRRVMGKEIKFLLHFVKESKQDESGMPNNRFLAERTGGTYSTLKVQPAELEDSGVYFCASRQRGRQNSPLHFGNGTRLTVT.

In its sample, this clone was seen a few times. The chain couples TRBV9 to TRBJ2-3; TRBD2 is a possible D gene (5 bases). Trimming took 2 bases from V and 5 from J, leaving 6 bases between them. Per germline, CDR1 SGDLS and CDR2 YYNGEE. This CDR3 spans 12 amino acids. In nucleotides, the CDR3 is TGTGCCAGCAGCGTTCGGGGAGATACGCAGTATTTT. Translated, it gives CASSVRGDTQYF.

The chain uses TRBV24-1 and TRBJ1-4, with a weak D call TRBD1 (5 bases). Trimming stripped 9 bases from V and 7 bases from J, with 17 bases between. The germline V gene has CDR1 KGHDR and CDR2 SFDVKD. The length of the CDR3 is 14 residues. For the CDR3, the DNA is TGTGCCACCGCGGCGGGGACTGGGGCTGAAAAACTGTTTTTT. Translating gives CATAAGTGAEKLFF.

The chain employs TRBV30 and TRBJ2-1; no clear D. This CDR3 region has 13 residues. V was shortened by 0 bases and J by 1 base, with 4 bases between the two germline ends. Germline lookup yields CDR1 GTSNPN and CDR2 SVGIG (reference sequence). CDR3 sequence reads: CAWSVGSYNEQFF. In nucleotides, the CDR3 is TGTGCCTGGAGTGTGGGGTCCTACAATGAGCAGTTCTTC.

This chain links TRBV7-2 with TRBJ1-4, with TRBD1 as a possible D gene (5 bases). The ends were cut back, 4 bases at V and 6 bases at J, with 15 bases in the middle. The CDR3 has 15 residues. Germline CDR1 reads SGHTA; CDR2 reads FQGNSA. CDR3 region: CASSSGRGSHEKLFF. For the CDR3, the DNA is TGTGCCAGCAGCTCGGGGCGGGGTTCCCATGAAAAACTGTTTTTT.

This clone has only one observation. The CDR3 sequence is CSVEDPLDRVATHGTQYF. For the CDR3, the DNA is TGCAGCGTTGAGGACCCGTTAGACAGGGTGGCCACACACGGTACGCAGTATTTT. The V and J genes are TRBV29-1 and TRBJ2-3; 7 bases align to TRBD1. V lost 3 bases to trimming and J lost 8 bases; unmatched junction nucleotides: 23. This CDR3 is 18 amino acids long. The V gene's germline CDR1 is SQVTM and CDR2 ANQGSEA.